This TCR beta chain was documented in a study of blood T cell repertoires in COVID-19. Some clones are missing from TCRdb's copy, which holds only in-frame ones; the method was immunoSEQ multiplex PCR. The data show around 160,000 clones, with 87% seen just once and under 4.5% held by the top ten. Germline-derived CDR1 and CDR2 are ENHRY and SYGVKD. There are 15 residues in the CDR3. Trimming cost V 4 bases and J 8 bases, with 20 bases left between them. J is TRBJ1-2 and V is TRBV10-3, with no clear D. The sequence was obtained from a woman aged 40-49 years who had been exposed to COVID-19. The sequencing sample was made of PBMCs or T cells enriched from blood (not recorded which). CDR3 nucleotide sequence: TGTGCCATCAGTGGAATAGTATACGGGGAGAAAGGCTACACCTTC. As protein: CAISGIVYGEKGYTF.